The 10 T cell receptor beta chains below come from one sample, sequenced in a study of neurological immune-mediated disorders. TCRdb ran MiXCR on the 5' RACE reads and lists one entry per CDR3 protein. The repertoire has 60,000 to 75,000 distinct CDR3 sequences, roughly 10% of them found once; the top ten carry approximately 12%. Noted time point: longitudinal time-point 2. Material for sequencing was PBMCs. Every receptor here comes from a man under 40 in good health.

This clonotype was observed many times. V and J are TRBV6-2 or TRBV6-3 and TRBJ2-7; TRBD2 agrees at 8 bases. CDR1 is MNHEY, CDR2 SVGEGT, per germline. The CDR3 is 16 amino acids. V was clipped by 0 bases and J by 0 bases; unmatched bases: 4. The CDR3 protein is CASSYSNGRASYEQYF. In DNA, the CDR3 is TGTGCCAGCAGTTACTCGAACGGGAGGGCCTCCTACGAGCAGTACTTC.

At least ten counts were recorded for this clonotype. Here the CDR3 reads CASSQAGYEQYF. CDR3 sequence (DNA): TGTGCCAGCAGCCAAGCCGGCTACGAGCAGTACTTC. V gene TRBV3-1 combines with J gene TRBJ2-7; D is undetermined. The length of the CDR3 is 12 residues. V lost 1 base and J lost 3, with 4 bases in between. CDR1 is LGHDT, CDR2 YNNKEL, per germline (reference sequence).

In this sample, this clonotype turned up many times. The chain recombines TRBV20-1 with TRBJ1-2, with 9 bases aligning to TRBD1. The V gene's germline CDR1 is DFQATT and CDR2 SNEGSKA (reference sequence). CDR3 size: 13 residues. With 3 bases clipped from V and 3 bases from J, the junction kept 2 bases outside the gene matches. The CDR3 sequence is CSARWDRDYGYTF. CDR3 bases: TGCAGTGCTAGGTGGGACAGGGACTATGGCTACACCTTC.

With respect to this clonotype: This may stem from a read error, because a much larger clone lies one nucleotide away. This chain uses TRBV20-1 with TRBJ2-1; 7 bases map to TRBD2. Germline lookup yields CDR1 DFQATT and CDR2 SNEGSKA (reference sequence). The ends lost 6 bases at V and 7 bases at J; junction bases unmatched: 12. This CDR3 is 14 amino acids long. The CDR3 DNA sequence: TGCAGTGCCCAACTATCGGGAGGTACAAATGAGCAGTTCTTC. It is translated as CSAQLSGGTNEQFF.

This clonotype was counted at least ten times. The chain joins TRBV3-1 to TRBJ2-2, with no clear D. Germline lookup yields CDR1 LGHDT and CDR2 YNNKEL (reference sequence). The V end lost 5 bases, the J end lost 6 bases, and 4 bases lay between the germline ends. The CDR3 totals 11 residues. The CDR3 here is CASSFSGELFF. The DNA of the CDR3 is TGTGCCAGCAGCTTTTCCGGGGAGCTGTTTTTT.

This clonotype was counted ten times or more. The chain is built from TRBV14 and TRBJ2-4; TRBD1 matches 11 bases. The CDR3 has 15 residues. V shed 5 bases, J shed 6 bases, and the junction held 6 bases outside the gene matches. CDR1 and CDR2 from the germline V gene are SGHDN and FVKESK. CDR3 nucleotides: TGTGCCAGCAGCTTCCGGACAGGGGGCATAAACATTCAGTACTTC. Encoded protein: CASSFRTGGINIQYF.

This clonotype was recorded many times. The rearrangement uses TRBV24-1 and TRBJ2-3; the D is unclear. The CDR3 length is 15 residues. Germline V gene lookup returns CDR1 KGHDR and CDR2 SFDVKD. V was clipped by 9 bases and J by 2 bases, with 17 bases between them. CDR3 coding DNA: TGTGCCACCGCGGTCGGAACCACCTTCACAGATACGCAGTATTTT. Its translation is CATAVGTTFTDTQYF.

This clonotype was found a few times. J is TRBJ2-2 and V is TRBV5-1, with a weak D call TRBD2 (5 bases). The CDR3 totals 14 residues. The V and J ends lost 3 bases and 5 bases respectively, with 11 bases between them. Germline V lookup: CDR1 SGHRS, CDR2 YFSETQ. CDR3 DNA sequence: TGCGCCAGCAGCTGGAGGCCGGAAACCGGGGAGCTGTTTTTT. This translates into CASSWRPETGELFF. The full variable domain, completed using reference TRBV5-1 and TRBJ2-2, is KAGVTQTPRYLIKTRGQQVTLSCSPISGHRSVSWYQQTPGQGLQFLFEYFSETQRNKGNFPGRFSGRQFSNSRSEMNVSTLELGDSALYLCASSWRPETGELFFGEGSRLTVL.

This chain connects TRBV5-1 to TRBJ2-3; TRBD1 matches 11 bases. This CDR3 has 17 residues. The germline V gene has CDR1 SGHRS and CDR2 YFSETQ. The ends lost 3 bases at V and 6 bases at J; junction bases unmatched: 12. The CDR3 nucleotides are TGCGCCAGCAGCTCAACCTGGACAGGGGGCTCAGGGGATACGCAGTATTTT. As protein: CASSSTWTGGSGDTQYF.

This clonotype has at least ten counts. In nucleotides, the CDR3 is TGCAGTGCCGTAACGGACAGCCCCTACGAGCAGTACTTC. Translation: CSAVTDSPYEQYF. J is TRBJ2-7 and V is TRBV20-1; perhaps TRBD1 as D (6 bases). This CDR3 region has 13 residues. V lost 6 bases and J 2 bases, leaving 14 bases between the germline ends. Germline V lookup: CDR1 DFQATT, CDR2 SNEGSKA (reference sequence).